This TCR beta chain was captured by sequencing in a study of beta chain features in type 1 diabetes. About 116 mL of blood, on average, came from one heparinised draw per donor. Trimming left V 2 bases short and J 7 bases short, with 19 bases between. The germline V gene has CDR1 SGHDT and CDR2 YYEEEE. The CDR3 totals 16 residues. Study-level points and caveats: All four CD4+ subsets of Type 1 diabetes patients contained TCRB CDR3s that were moderately but significantly shorter.

There are a few counts of this clone. As yet, its antigen is unknown. The authors reverse transcribed all of the isolated RNA, so sequencing captured expressed TCRB transcripts. This table comes from immunoSEQ multiplex PCR, and its TCRdb copy is limited to in-frame clones, with some not included. The sample lists roughly 240,000 clones, 20% to 25% seen once, with around 0.011% in the top ten. The sequence was collected from a woman in her twenties or thirties with type 1 diabetes. V is TRBV5-6 and J is TRBJ2-4, with D perhaps TRBD2 (7 bases). The material sequenced was naive CD4+ T cells from blood. Here the CDR3 reads CASSFLGGGSENIQYF. DNA for the CDR3: TGTGCCAGCAGCTTTCTGGGGGGCGGGAGCGAGAACATTCAGTACTTC.